Below are 10 T cell receptor beta chains sequenced from a single sample in a study of blood T cell repertoires in COVID-19. Clones were read by immunoSEQ multiplex PCR, and TCRdb kept only the in-frame ones, dropping some. The sample holds roughly 180,000 clones; more than 80% are singletons and the top ten take roughly 6%. Sequenced input: PBMCs or T cells enriched from blood (not recorded which). Receptors were obtained from a man in his forties who had recovered from COVID-19.

The rearrangement uses TRBV5-6 and TRBJ2-7, with 11 bases that match TRBD2. This CDR3 has 15 amino acids. Trimming removed 4 bases from V and 4 bases from J; junction bases left unmatched: 7. In germline, CDR1 is SGHDT, CDR2 YYEEEE. This chain's CDR3 is CASSLPGTSGYEQYF. CDR3 sequence (DNA): TGTGCCAGCAGCCTACCCGGGACTAGCGGATACGAGCAGTACTTC.

This chain links TRBV3-1 (or the pseudogene TRBV3-2) with TRBJ1-1, with TRBD1 matching 12 bases. The trim removed 1 base at V and 4 bases at J, leaving 10 bases unmatched. The CDR3 is 18 residues long. Germline CDR1 reads LGHDT; CDR2 reads YNNKEL (reference sequence). CDR3 loop: CASSQGIGTGGAGTEAFF. The CDR3 coding sequence is TGTGCCAGCAGCCAAGGCATAGGGACAGGGGGCGCGGGCACTGAAGCTTTCTTT.

This chain joins TRBV2 and TRBJ2-7, with TRBD1 identical over 8 bases. V trimming: 6 bases; J trimming: 5 bases; junction bases outside the gene matches: 3. The length of the CDR3 is 12 residues. CDR1 and CDR2 (germline): SNHLY, FYNNEI. The CDR3 loop is CASSGQGNEQYF. Here the CDR3 DNA reads TGTGCCAGCAGCGGACAGGGCAACGAGCAGTACTTC.

The V and J genes are TRBV11-2 and TRBJ2-2; 7 nucleotides match TRBD2. CDR1 and CDR2 (germline): SGHAT, FQNNGV. The CDR3 spans 17 residues. The V and J ends lost 5 bases and 5 bases, in that order; junction bases with no gene match: 14. CDR3 sequence (DNA): TGTGCCAGCAGCCCTGAGCCCACGGGAGCGGGAACCGGGGAGCTGTTTTTT. It is translated as CASSPEPTGAGTGELFF.

The genes are TRBV7-6 and TRBJ1-5; 7 bases agree with TRBD1. CDR1 SGHVS and CDR2 FNYEAQ come from the germline V gene. This CDR3 spans 15 amino acids. V was clipped by 3 bases and J by 2 bases; unmatched bases: 4. For the CDR3, the DNA is TGTGCCAGCAGCTTGCAGGGGGGCGGCAATCAGCCCCAGCATTTT. Translation gives CASSLQGGGNQPQHF.

This rearrangement joins TRBV19 to TRBJ1-5; maybe TRBD1 (5 bases). This CDR3 has 15 residues. V shed 5 bases and J shed 6 bases, with 17 bases lying between them. CDR1 is LNHDA and CDR2 is SQIVND in the germline V gene (reference sequence). The CDR3 sequence is CASSPRMRGSQPQHF. DNA of the CDR3: TGTGCCAGTAGTCCAAGAATGCGGGGGAGTCAGCCCCAGCATTTT.

The genes are TRBV29-1 and TRBJ2-7; D is unresolved. This CDR3 comprises 12 residues. Germline lookup yields CDR1 SQVTM and CDR2 ANQGSEA. The V end lost 3 bases, the J end lost 5 bases, and 11 bases lay between the germline ends. The CDR3 DNA is TGCAGCGTTGATACCGACATCAACGAGCAGTACTTC. This translates into CSVDTDINEQYF.

The chain has TRBV9 and TRBJ2-3, with TRBD2 matching over 7 bases. The CDR3 has 14 residues. V lost 4 bases to trimming and J lost 14 bases; unmatched junction nucleotides: 16. Germline CDR1 SGDLS, CDR2 YYNGEE. The CDR3 spells CASSSGGRASQPYF. In DNA, the CDR3 is TGTGCCAGCAGCTCAGGAGGGAGGGCTAGTCAACCGTATTTT.

The V call is TRBV27, the J call TRBJ1-2; 7 nucleotides line up with TRBD1. The CDR3 totals 15 residues. Germline-derived CDR1 and CDR2 are MNHEY and SMNVEV (reference sequence). The trim removed 3 bases at V and 6 bases at J, leaving 10 bases unmatched. The CDR3 sequence: CASSLGVRGPDGYTF. The DNA of the CDR3 is TGTGCCAGCAGTTTGGGGGTGAGGGGGCCGGATGGCTACACCTTC.

V gene TRBV29-1 combines with J gene TRBJ2-5, with TRBD1 as a possible D gene (5 bases). The CDR3 has 11 amino acids. Trimming removed 3 bases at V and 3 bases at J, with 5 bases between. Germline lookup yields CDR1 SQVTM and CDR2 ANQGSEA. In nucleotides, the CDR3 is TGCAGCGTTGACAGGGAAGAGACCCAGTACTTC. Translation: CSVDREETQYF.